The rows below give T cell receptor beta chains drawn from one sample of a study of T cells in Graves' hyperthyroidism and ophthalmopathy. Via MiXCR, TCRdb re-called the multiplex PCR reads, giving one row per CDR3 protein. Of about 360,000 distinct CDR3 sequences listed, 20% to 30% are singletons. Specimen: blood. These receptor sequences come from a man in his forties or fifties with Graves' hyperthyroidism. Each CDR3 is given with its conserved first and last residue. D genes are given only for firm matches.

CDR3: CASSFYPNTEAFF
J: TRBJ1-1
V: TRBV27
D: NA

CDR3: CASGSQRGVYEQYF
J: TRBJ2-7
V: TRBV28
D: NA

CDR3: CASSLTGTQYF
J: TRBJ2-5
V: TRBV3-1
D: NA

CDR3: CASSHPFYEQFF
J: TRBJ2-1
V: TRBV2
D: NA

CDR3: CAWRAILAGELFF
J: TRBJ2-2
V: TRBV30
D: NA

CDR3: CSARPTGRLGGWHELYF
J: TRBJ2-7
V: TRBV20-1
D: NA

CDR3: CASSLTFDGSYNEQFF
J: TRBJ2-1
V: TRBV7-3
D: NA

CDR3: CASSLLASSSYNEQFF
J: TRBJ2-1
V: TRBV18
D: TRBD2

CDR3: CASSHLQGRAEAFF
J: TRBJ1-1
V: TRBV3-1
D: TRBD1

CDR3: CASSQLLAGAKNEQFF
J: TRBJ2-1
V: TRBV4-1
D: TRBD2

CDR3: CASSQDPQQSAQHF
J: TRBJ1-5
V: TRBV3-1
D: NA

CDR3: CASSLSGFSNQPQHF
J: TRBJ1-5
V: TRBV12-3/TRBV12-4
D: NA

CDR3: CASGDRGDGQPQHF
J: TRBJ1-5
V: TRBV6-1
D: TRBD1

CDR3: CASSLAATGFGNIQYF
J: TRBJ2-4
V: TRBV6-2/TRBV6-3
D: NA

CDR3: CASRPSGGGSEAFF
J: TRBJ1-1
V: TRBV12-3/TRBV12-4
D: TRBD1

CDR3: CASSLGGTIYNEQFF
J: TRBJ2-1
V: TRBV5-1
D: NA

CDR3: CSARPWDRGNTEAFF
J: TRBJ1-1
V: TRBV20-1
D: TRBD1

CDR3: CASSSRDVGELFF
J: TRBJ2-2
V: TRBV6-1
D: NA

CDR3: CASSLRTGVYNEQFF
J: TRBJ2-1
V: TRBV7-9
D: NA

CDR3: CASSRPGEPCYEQYF
J: TRBJ2-7
V: TRBV5-1
D: NA

CDR3: CASSLGGREIHF
J: TRBJ1-6
V: TRBV7-9
D: NA

CDR3: CASSDIAGASYEQYF
J: TRBJ2-7
V: TRBV2
D: TRBD2

CDR3: CASRLQTGGATDTQYF
J: TRBJ2-3
V: TRBV6-1
D: TRBD1

CDR3: CASTPDIYEQYF
J: TRBJ2-7
V: TRBV2
D: NA

CDR3: CATSQVPNEQFF
J: TRBJ2-1
V: TRBV24-1
D: NA

CDR3: CASMKARWDGDEQFF
J: TRBJ2-1
V: TRBV6-1
D: NA

CDR3: CASSLLTSSYEQYF
J: TRBJ2-7
V: TRBV11-2
D: NA

CDR3: CASRGWVETQYF
J: TRBJ2-5
V: TRBV6-1
D: NA

CDR3: CASSADSHANIQYF
J: TRBJ2-4
V: TRBV27
D: NA

CDR3: CASSLRDRRSYNEQFF
J: TRBJ2-1
V: TRBV7-8
D: NA

CDR3: CASREYISYEQYF
J: TRBJ2-7
V: TRBV12-3/TRBV12-4
D: NA

CDR3: CASSAGQGHEQYF
J: TRBJ2-7
V: TRBV11-2
D: TRBD1

CDR3: CASSLATGNTEAFF
J: TRBJ1-1
V: TRBV7-9
D: NA

CDR3: CASKVVLGQGSSPLHF
J: TRBJ1-6
V: TRBV5-1
D: TRBD1

CDR3: CASRGTGERETQYF
J: TRBJ2-5
V: TRBV10-2
D: TRBD1

CDR3: CASSRVGEETQYF
J: TRBJ2-5
V: TRBV4-1
D: NA

CDR3: CASILQGRAGELFF
J: TRBJ2-2
V: TRBV6-1
D: NA

CDR3: CASSLSSENNEQFF
J: TRBJ2-1
V: TRBV7-2
D: NA

CDR3: CASSRTSTSGRASTDTQYF
J: TRBJ2-3
V: TRBV5-1
D: TRBD2

CDR3: CASSLPGQGGHYEQYF
J: TRBJ2-7
V: TRBV12-3/TRBV12-4
D: TRBD1

CDR3: CSAPGTLDLAGVQETQYF
J: TRBJ2-5
V: TRBV20-1
D: TRBD2

CDR3: CAISDGGNQPQHF
J: TRBJ1-5
V: TRBV10-3
D: NA

CDR3: CASSFGTSGRASNEQFF
J: TRBJ2-1
V: TRBV12-3/TRBV12-4
D: TRBD2

CDR3: CSVVTGGYEQYF
J: TRBJ2-7
V: TRBV29-1
D: TRBD1

CDR3: CASSFTGVTEAFF
J: TRBJ1-1
V: TRBV3-1
D: NA

CDR3: CAISEWKREGADTQYF
J: TRBJ2-3
V: TRBV10-3
D: TRBD2

CDR3: CASPGQGDGEQYF
J: TRBJ2-7
V: TRBV27
D: TRBD1

CDR3: CASSPRHRGGWYIQYF
J: TRBJ2-4
V: TRBV5-1
D: TRBD1

CDR3: CASRGTVEAFF
J: TRBJ1-1
V: TRBV6-1
D: NA

CDR3: CASSLGAGANGYTF
J: TRBJ1-2
V: TRBV13
D: NA

CDR3: CASRPLAGGTYEQYF
J: TRBJ2-7
V: TRBV2
D: NA

CDR3: CASSLSPSYEQYF
J: TRBJ2-7
V: TRBV7-9
D: NA

CDR3: CSVQGGEGQPQHF
J: TRBJ1-5
V: TRBV29-1
D: NA

CDR3: CASSIGGLYSNQPQHF
J: TRBJ1-5
V: TRBV6-1
D: NA

CDR3: CASSRGYLGPGGYEQYF
J: TRBJ2-7
V: TRBV19
D: NA

CDR3: CASSADTEAFF
J: TRBJ1-1
V: TRBV13
D: NA

CDR3: CAISESSILAGGSSYEQYF
J: TRBJ2-7
V: TRBV10-3
D: TRBD2

CDR3: CASSDTGGPEAFF
J: TRBJ1-1
V: TRBV6-1
D: NA